Presented here are 26 T cell receptor beta chains from one specimen sequenced in a study of immune cell composition in non-small cell lung cancer. Normal lung was taken at the farthest possible site, at least 3 cm from tumour. The repertoire was sequenced with immunoSEQ multiplex PCR; TCRdb's copy has only in-frame clones and lacks some. The sample has around 6,400 clones; approximately 80% are singletons. The specimen was non-adjacent lung tissue. These receptors all stem from a human donor with non-small cell lung cancer.

V usage is TRBV5-6 and J usage is TRBJ1-6; D unclear. The CDR3 is made up of 15 amino acids. CDR1 SGHDT and CDR2 YYEEEE come from the germline V gene. V lost 3 bases and J lost 5, with 12 bases in between. CDR3 region: CASSSNDIDNSPLHF. The DNA of the CDR3 is TGTGCCAGCAGCTCAAACGACATAGATAATTCACCCCTCCACTTT.

This clone came up a few times. The chain has TRBV30 and TRBJ1-1; TRBD1 matches 8 bases. CDR1 and CDR2 (germline): GTSNPN, SVGIG (reference sequence). Trimming at V came to 5 bases and at J to 0 bases, leaving 5 bases not matched to a gene. This CDR3 has 14 amino acids. For the CDR3, the DNA is TGTGCCTGGGCGAGACAGGGGATGAACACTGAAGCTTTCTTT. Protein product: CAWARQGMNTEAFF.

The V and J genes are TRBV29-1 and TRBJ2-5; no reliable D call. The CDR3 runs to 12 residues. Germline V gene sequence: CDR1 SQVTM, CDR2 ANQGSEA. Trimming stripped 8 bases from V and 2 bases from J, with 12 bases between. The CDR3 sequence is CSHPTEQETQYF. CDR3 nucleotide sequence: TGCAGCCACCCGACTGAACAAGAGACCCAGTACTTC.

V and J are TRBV19 and TRBJ1-2; possibly TRBD1 for D (5 bases). CDR3 length: 13 residues. Germline-derived CDR1 and CDR2 are LNHDA and SQIVND (reference sequence). The V gene lost 7 bases and the J gene lost 7 bases, with 16 bases spanning the gap. CDR3 DNA sequence: TGTGCCAGTAAAGATAAAGGGGCTGTTGGCTACACCTTC. It is translated as CASKDKGAVGYTF.

The chain joins TRBV7-9 to TRBJ2-5; 7 nucleotides line up with TRBD1. V shed 3 bases, J shed 4 bases, and the junction held 5 bases outside the gene matches. The germline CDR1 and CDR2 sequences are SEHNR and FQNEAQ (reference sequence). The CDR3 extends over 14 amino acids. CDR3 in amino acids: CASSFGTDGETQYF. DNA of the CDR3: TGTGCCAGCAGCTTCGGGACAGATGGAGAGACCCAGTACTTC. The entire variable domain, with the rest obtained from reference TRBV7-9 and TRBJ2-5, is as follows: DTGVSQNPRHKITKRGQNVTFRCDPISEHNRLYWYRQTLGQGPEFLTYFQNEAQLEKSRLLSDRFSAERPKGSFSTLEIQRTEQGDSAMYLCASSFGTDGETQYFGPGTRLLVL.

The CDR3 DNA sequence: TGTGCCATCAGTGAGTCTACATCAGATACGCAGTATTTT. Encoded protein: CAISESTSDTQYF. The chain joins TRBV10-3 to TRBJ2-3; D not resolved. V lost 0 bases to trimming and J lost 4 bases, with 5 bases between them. The CDR3 sequence is 13 residues long. Germline values: CDR1 ENHRY, CDR2 SYGVKD.

The chain links TRBV18 to TRBJ2-1, with TRBD2 identical over 13 bases. Germline V lookup: CDR1 KGHSH, CDR2 LQKENI. The CDR3 is 17 residues long. V lost 2 bases to trimming and J lost 4 bases; unmatched junction nucleotides: 5. The CDR3 is CASSPRTSGGVYNEQFF. The CDR3 coding sequence is TGTGCCAGCTCACCAAGGACTAGCGGGGGAGTATACAATGAGCAGTTCTTC.

The chain has TRBV19 and TRBJ2-5, with D maybe TRBD2 (5 bases). The CDR3 has 12 amino acids. The germline CDR1 and CDR2 sequences are LNHDA and SQIVND (reference sequence). V lost 4 bases and J 4 bases, leaving 7 bases between the germline ends. DNA for the CDR3: TGTGCCAGTAGTACGGCGGGAGAGACCCAGTACTTC. Its translation: CASSTAGETQYF.

The chain is built from TRBV6-4 and TRBJ2-1, with 10 positions matching TRBD2. Trimming at V came to 4 bases and at J to 10 bases, leaving 13 bases not matched to a gene. Germline V gene lookup returns CDR1 MRHNA and CDR2 SNTAGT. The CDR3 extends over 16 amino acids. This CDR3 reads CASSVTSAGGPGEQFF. CDR3 DNA sequence: TGTGCCAGCAGTGTTACTTCAGCGGGAGGGCCGGGAGAGCAGTTCTTC.

The rearrangement joins TRBV28 to TRBJ2-1; 11 bases agree with TRBD2. CDR3 length equals 19 residues. From germline, CDR1 is MDHEN and CDR2 SYDVKM. After removal of 4 bases from V and 6 bases from J, the junction contained 17 bases not matched to a gene. The CDR3 loop reads CASSSVGLAGPSGVNEQFF. CDR3 nucleotide sequence: TGTGCCAGCAGTTCGGTCGGACTAGCGGGCCCATCCGGGGTCAATGAGCAGTTCTTC. The full variable domain, in which reference TRBV28 and TRBJ2-1 provide the parts outside the CDR3, is DVKVTQSSRYLVKRTGEKVFLECVQDMDHENMFWYRQDPGLGLRLIYFSYDVKMKEKGDIPEGYSVSREKKERFSLILESASTNQTSMYLCASSSVGLAGPSGVNEQFFGPGTRLTVL.

The rearrangement links TRBV5-5 to TRBJ1-2, with 8 bases lining up with TRBD1. V shed 2 bases, J shed 8 bases, and the junction held 8 bases outside the gene matches. CDR3 length equals 14 residues. The germline V gene has CDR1 SGHKS and CDR2 YYEKEE (reference sequence). The CDR3 reads CASSFGQGARGYTF. CDR3 in DNA: TGTGCCAGCAGCTTCGGCCAGGGGGCTCGGGGCTACACCTTC.

CDR3 DNA: TGTGCCAGCAGTACGACGGGCTCTGGAAACACCATATATTTT. It yields the protein CASSTTGSGNTIYF. V gene TRBV2 combines with J gene TRBJ1-3; D ambiguous. V lost 5 bases to trimming and J lost 0 bases, with 8 bases between them. The V gene's germline CDR1 is SNHLY and CDR2 FYNNEI. The CDR3 totals 14 residues.

J is TRBJ2-3 and V is TRBV4-1, with 7 bases matching TRBD2. CDR3 size: 12 residues. The germline V gene encodes CDR1 MGHRA and CDR2 YSYEKL. The V gene end was trimmed by 4 bases and the J gene end by 6 bases; junction bases not matched to a gene: 1. Here the CDR3 reads CASSRDYDTQYF. The CDR3, as DNA: TGCGCCAGCAGCCGGGACTACGATACGCAGTATTTT.

The genes are TRBV7-8 and TRBJ2-6; D is undetermined. Germline CDR1 reads SGHVS; CDR2 reads FQNEAQ. The CDR3 runs to 17 residues. With 5 bases removed from V and 5 bases from J, the gap between germline ends came to 19 bases. Here the CDR3 reads CASSAAYPQSRANVLTF. CDR3 sequence (DNA): TGTGCCAGCAGCGCAGCGTACCCACAAAGTCGGGCCAACGTCCTGACTTTC.

The rearrangement joins TRBV11-2 to TRBJ2-2; TRBD1 aligns across 8 bases. The CDR3 length is 16 residues. Germline V CDR1 and CDR2: SGHAT, FQNNGV. J was trimmed by 2 bases and V by 3 bases; bases with no gene match: 5. This CDR3 reads CASSFNRGSNTGELFF. The CDR3 DNA follows: TGTGCCAGCAGCTTCAACAGGGGGAGTAACACCGGGGAGCTGTTTTTT.

The genes are TRBV6-1 and TRBJ2-5; D might be TRBD2 (7 bases). The germline V gene has CDR1 MNHNS and CDR2 SASEGT. V was cut by 3 bases and J by 3 bases, with 14 bases left in between. The CDR3 is 15 residues long. The CDR3 DNA reads as TGTGCCAGCAGTGACCTGGGGGCGGGGGAAGAGACCCAGTACTTC. It codes for CASSDLGAGEETQYF.

The gene calls are TRBV28 and TRBJ2-7, with TRBD1 identical over 10 bases. Germline CDR1 MDHEN, CDR2 SYDVKM. V lost 1 base, J lost 3 bases, and 6 bases stayed unmatched. The CDR3 length is 16 residues. The CDR3 protein is CASSLLGGTGDYEQYF. CDR3 coding DNA: TGTGCCAGCAGTTTATTAGGGGGGACAGGGGACTACGAGCAGTACTTC.

This chain connects TRBV5-1 to TRBJ1-4; no reliable D call. Germline V gives CDR1 SGHRS, CDR2 YFSETQ. This CDR3 has 15 residues. Trimming shortened V by 0 bases and J by 7 bases, and 13 bases separated the two germline ends. Here the CDR3 DNA reads TGCGCCAGCAGCTTGGTTTTGGGCAGCTCTGAAAAACTGTTTTTT. This gives the protein CASSLVLGSSEKLFF.

Worth noting for this clone: Other DNA sequences from this sample encode an identical CDR3 as well. The chain uses TRBV28 and TRBJ2-1; 12 bases are a match to TRBD2. The length of the CDR3 is 15 residues. CDR1 is MDHEN, CDR2 SYDVKM, per germline. The junction had 5 bases not matched to a gene; V was cut back by 6 bases and J by 5 bases. The CDR3 reads CASSLLAGGNNEQFF. The DNA of the CDR3 is TGTGCCAGCAGCTTACTAGCGGGAGGAAACAATGAGCAGTTCTTC. The entire variable domain, with the rest obtained from reference TRBV28 and TRBJ2-1, is as follows: DVKVTQSSRYLVKRTGEKVFLECVQDMDHENMFWYRQDPGLGLRLIYFSYDVKMKEKGDIPEGYSVSREKKERFSLILESASTNQTSMYLCASSLLAGGNNEQFFGPGTRLTVL.

The rearrangement uses TRBV4-3 and TRBJ2-7; 7 nucleotides line up with TRBD2. Losses at the gene ends were 2 bases for V and 3 bases for J; bases not matched to a gene: 4. The CDR3 sequence is 14 residues long. Germline lookup yields CDR1 LGHNA and CDR2 YSLEER. The CDR3 DNA follows: TGCGCCAGCAGCCAATCTAGGACTAGCTACGAGCAGTACTTC. It specifies CASSQSRTSYEQYF.

The rearrangement uses TRBV7-3 and TRBJ1-1, with a possible D match to TRBD1 (5 bases). The V and J ends lost 5 bases and 1 base respectively, with 8 bases between them. Germline values: CDR1 SGHTA, CDR2 FQGTGA. There are 13 residues in the CDR3. The CDR3 loop reads CASSVDKNTEAFF. DNA for the CDR3: TGTGCCAGCAGCGTGGACAAGAACACTGAAGCTTTCTTT.

The chain has TRBV5-1 and TRBJ2-1; 10 bases line up with TRBD2. CDR1 and CDR2 from the germline V gene are SGHRS and YFSETQ. Trimming cost V 0 bases and J 8 bases; bases outside gene matches: 5. The CDR3 extends over 15 amino acids. CDR3 sequence reads: CASSLELAGVDEQFF. In nucleotides, the CDR3 is TGCGCCAGCAGCTTGGAGCTAGCGGGAGTTGATGAGCAGTTCTTC.

The CDR3 protein is CASSLGGRSDEQYF. CDR3 bases: TGTGCCAGCAGCTTGGGCGGGAGATCGGACGAGCAGTACTTC. This chain connects TRBV7-3 to TRBJ2-7, with 7 bases aligning to TRBD2. The CDR3 is 14 amino acids. The J segment lost 5 bases and the V segment lost 3 bases, leaving 7 bases of the junction unmatched. Germline V CDR1 and CDR2: SGHTA, FQGTGA.

J is TRBJ2-5 and V is TRBV25-1, with a possible D match to TRBD2 (5 bases). The CDR3 is made up of 15 amino acids. Germline V gene lookup returns CDR1 MGHDK and CDR2 SYGVNS. V lost 4 bases and J 5 bases, leaving 17 bases between the germline ends. The CDR3 coding sequence is TGTGCCAGCAGTGCTACCGGGTCCCGAGGGGAGACCCAGTACTTC. Amino acid sequence: CASSATGSRGETQYF. Complete variable domain (other parts from reference TRBV25-1 and TRBJ2-5): EADIYQTPRYLVIGTGKKITLECSQTMGHDKMYWYQQDPGMELHLIHYSYGVNSTEKGDLSSESTVSRIRTEHFPLTLESARPSHTSQYLCASSATGSRGETQYFGPGTRLLVL.

There are a few counts of this clone. In DNA, the CDR3 is TGCGCCAGCAGCCCAGGACATATCGGGGGCACCGGGGAGCTGTTTTTT. This codes for CASSPGHIGGTGELFF. This chain uses TRBV5-1 with TRBJ2-2, with a weak D call TRBD2 (6 bases). CDR3 size: 16 residues. Trimming took off 4 bases at V and 4 bases at J, with 17 bases between the two ends. Per the germline V gene, CDR1 is SGHRS and CDR2 is YFSETQ.

The rearrangement links TRBV18 to TRBJ1-2, with a weak D call TRBD1 (5 bases). In germline, CDR1 is KGHSH, CDR2 LQKENI. Trimming removed 6 bases from V and 8 bases from J, with 10 bases in between. The CDR3 spans 11 residues. For the CDR3, the DNA is TGTGCCAGCTCGGAATCAGGGGGCTACACCTTC. Translated, it gives CASSESGGYTF.